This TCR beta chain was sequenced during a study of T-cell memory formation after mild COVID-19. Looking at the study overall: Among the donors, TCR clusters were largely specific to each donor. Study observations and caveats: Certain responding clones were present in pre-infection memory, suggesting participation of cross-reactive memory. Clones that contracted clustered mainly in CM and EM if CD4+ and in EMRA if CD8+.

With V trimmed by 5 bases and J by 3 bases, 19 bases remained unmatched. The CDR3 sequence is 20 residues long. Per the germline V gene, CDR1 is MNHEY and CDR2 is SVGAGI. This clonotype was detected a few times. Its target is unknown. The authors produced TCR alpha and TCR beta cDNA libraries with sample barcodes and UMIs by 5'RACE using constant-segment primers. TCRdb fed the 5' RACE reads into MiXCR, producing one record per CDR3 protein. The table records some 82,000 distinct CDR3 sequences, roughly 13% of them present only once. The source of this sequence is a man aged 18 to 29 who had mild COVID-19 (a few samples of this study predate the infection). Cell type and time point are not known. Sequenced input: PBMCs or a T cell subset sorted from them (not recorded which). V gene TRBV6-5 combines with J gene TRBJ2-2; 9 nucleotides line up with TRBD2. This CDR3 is CASSREGTSSLPGDTGELFF. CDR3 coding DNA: TGTGCCAGCAGTCGGGAGGGGACTAGCTCTCTGCCTGGGGACACCGGGGAGCTGTTTTTT.